Listed here are 21 T cell receptor beta chains from one sample, sequenced in a study of spatial heterogeneity in lung cancer. Each CDR3 protein gets one entry after TCRdb re-called the 5' RACE reads with MiXCR. The sample records about 36,000 distinct CDR3 sequences, just over 7.5% being singletons. Time point defined: blood at routine non-recurrence follow-up after resection. Source: PBMCs, taken at follow-up. Receptors were obtained from a male donor with early-stage non-small cell lung cancer.

This clonotype occurred many times. The chain has TRBV3-1 and TRBJ2-6; tentatively, D is TRBD2 (6 bases). Germline V gives CDR1 LGHDT, CDR2 YNNKEL (reference sequence). CDR3 size: 17 residues. V lost 6 bases and J 2 bases, leaving 17 bases between the germline ends. DNA for the CDR3: TGTGCCAGCAGAATGGGGGGAAGGATGGCTGGGGCCAACGTCCTGACTTTC. As protein: CASRMGGRMAGANVLTF.

This clonotype was observed many times. One end of the junction varies from germline; a read error may be responsible. The chain is built from TRBV29-1 and TRBJ1-3, with a possible D match to TRBD1 (6 bases). This CDR3 has 15 residues. Germline CDR1 reads SQVTM; CDR2 reads ANQGSEA. The CDR3 nucleotides read TGCAGCGTTGGTGGACAGACCAACTCTGAAAACACCATATATTTT. Protein product: CSVGGQTNSENTIYF.

This clonotype was seen repeatedly, ten times or more. The chain links TRBV14 to TRBJ1-1; possible D gene TRBD1, 6 bases. Germline V gene sequence: CDR1 SGHDN, CDR2 FVKESK. V was trimmed by 4 bases and J by 0 bases, leaving 12 bases between them. The CDR3 consists of 15 residues. CDR3 DNA: TGTGCCAGCAGCCTTAGGACAGACATGAACACTGAAGCTTTCTTT. Its translation: CASSLRTDMNTEAFF.

A note on this clonotype: A much larger clone differs from this one at a single base, so this may be a read error. Without the conserved terminal phenylalanine or tryptophan, this CDR3 likely stems from a read error. V and J are TRBV9 and TRBJ1-1; D is unresolved. The CDR3 runs 13 residues. Between the trimmed V and J ends, which lost 4 bases and 0 bases, there was a span of 7 bases. Germline CDR1 and CDR2: SGDLS and YYNGEE. In nucleotides, the CDR3 is TGTGCCAGCAGCCCTATTATGAACACTGAAGCTTTCATT. Translating gives CASSPIMNTEAFI.

The sample holds a few counts of this clonotype. The chain recombines TRBV15 with TRBJ2-5, with D unresolved. The CDR3 contains 15 residues. Per the germline V gene, CDR1 is LNHNV and CDR2 is YYDKDF (reference sequence). With 0 bases removed from V and 0 bases from J, the gap between germline ends came to 8 bases. CDR3 residues: CATSRDRWYQETQYF. The CDR3 nucleotides are TGTGCCACCAGCAGAGACCGATGGTACCAAGAGACCCAGTACTTC.

This clonotype has a handful of counts. J is TRBJ1-1 and V is TRBV30, with D uncertain. This CDR3 contains 14 residues. V lost 5 bases to trimming and J lost 3 bases, with 16 bases between them. CDR1 and CDR2 from the germline V gene are GTSNPN and SVGIG (reference sequence). This CDR3 is CAWGPGRVYTEAFF. The CDR3 nucleotides read TGTGCCTGGGGCCCCGGCCGGGTATACACTGAAGCTTTCTTT.

This clonotype was recorded at least ten times. V and J are TRBV12-3 or TRBV12-4 and TRBJ1-1, with 9 positions matching TRBD1. Trimming took 5 bases from V and 5 from J; bases not matched to a gene: 6. This CDR3 contains 14 residues. The CDR3 region has the DNA TGTGCCAGCAGTGAACAGGGGGCGAATACTGAAGCTTTCTTT. The encoded protein is CASSEQGANTEAFF.

This clonotype has at least ten counts. The rearrangement uses TRBV25-1 and TRBJ2-5, with 9 bases fitting TRBD1. Per germline, CDR1 MGHDK and CDR2 SYGVNS. Trimming cost V 4 bases and J 2 bases; bases outside gene matches: 5. The CDR3 consists of 15 residues. CDR3 coding DNA: TGTGCCAGCAGTGTACCGGGACAGGGTCAAGAGACCCAGTACTTC. This translates into CASSVPGQGQETQYF.

This clonotype was recorded many times. V gene TRBV7-6 combines with J gene TRBJ1-1, with D uncertain. This CDR3 is 13 amino acids long. The ends were cut back, 7 bases at V and 4 bases at J, with 13 bases in the middle. Germline V lookup: CDR1 SGHVS, CDR2 FNYEAQ. The CDR3, as DNA: TGTGCCAGCACCCCCGGGGATTCCACTGAAGCTTTCTTT. This codes for CASTPGDSTEAFF. The entire variable domain, with the rest obtained from reference TRBV7-6 and TRBJ1-1, is as follows: GAGVSQSPRYKVTKRGQDVALRCDPISGHVSLYWYRQALGQGPEFLTYFNYEAQQDKSGLPNDRFSAERPEGSISTLTIQRTEQRDSAMYRCASTPGDSTEAFFGQGTRLTVV.

The chain recombines TRBV5-1 with TRBJ2-2, with 9 bases lining up with TRBD1. Germline V gives CDR1 SGHRS, CDR2 YFSETQ. The CDR3 is 15 amino acids. After removal of 4 bases from V and 5 bases from J, the junction contained 6 bases not matched to a gene. CDR3 residues: CASSDTGGWTGELFF. DNA for the CDR3: TGCGCCAGCAGCGATACAGGGGGCTGGACCGGGGAGCTGTTTTTT.

Many counts were recorded for this clonotype. The gene calls are TRBV9 and TRBJ1-1, with D unclear. Trimming took off 4 bases at V and 2 bases at J, with 12 bases between the two ends. The CDR3 extends over 14 amino acids. Germline lookup yields CDR1 SGDLS and CDR2 YYNGEE. CDR3 sequence: CASSPDGLNTEAFF. CDR3 nucleotide sequence: TGTGCCAGCAGCCCGGACGGACTTAACACTGAAGCTTTCTTT.

This clonotype was detected many times. The V and J genes are TRBV4-2 and TRBJ2-2; D is possibly TRBD2 (6 bases). The CDR3 spans 13 residues. Trimming took 10 bases from V and 4 from J, leaving 13 bases between them. CDR1 is LGHNA and CDR2 is YNFKEQ in the germline V gene. The DNA of the CDR3 is TGTGCCACCTCTAGGGACTCCACCGGGGAGCTGTTTTTT. It encodes CATSRDSTGELFF.

This clonotype was counted at least ten times. The rearrangement joins TRBV7-6 to TRBJ1-1; TRBD1 might be the D (5 bases). Trimming pared 1 base from V and 4 bases from J, leaving 13 bases between. Germline lookup yields CDR1 SGHVS and CDR2 FNYEAQ. The CDR3 sequence is 15 residues long. CDR3 loop: CASSLEATGTTEAFF. The CDR3 coding sequence is TGTGCCAGCAGCTTAGAAGCCACGGGGACCACTGAAGCTTTCTTT.

Many counts were recorded for this clonotype. The V and J genes are TRBV19 and TRBJ2-2; 11 positions agree with TRBD2. Germline trimming cut 10 bases from V and 4 bases from J; bases unmatched to any gene: 17. The germline CDR1 and CDR2 sequences are LNHDA and SQIVND (reference sequence). The CDR3 extends over 18 amino acids. CDR3 DNA sequence: TGTGCCACCTCGGTCCAAGGGGGACTAGCGGTCTTCACCGGGGAGCTGTTTTTT. Translation: CATSVQGGLAVFTGELFF. Looking up the rest from reference TRBV19 and TRBJ2-2 gives the full variable domain: DGGITQSPKYLFRKEGQNVTLSCEQNLNHDAMYWYRQDPGQGLRLIYYSQIVNDFQKGDIAEGYSVSREKKESFPLTVTSAQKNPTAFYLCATSVQGGLAVFTGELFFGEGSRLTVL.

This clonotype was found many times. V and J are TRBV5-1 and TRBJ2-7; either TRBD1 or TRBD2 may fit D (5 bases each). The CDR3 extends over 14 amino acids. The germline gives CDR1 SGHRS, CDR2 YFSETQ. With 6 bases removed from V and 7 bases from J, the gap between germline ends came to 20 bases. The CDR3 loop is CASNRDGRVIEQYF. In nucleotides, the CDR3 is TGCGCCAGCAATCGGGACGGACGGGTTATAGAGCAGTACTTC. Full variable domain (remainder filled in from reference TRBV5-1 and TRBJ2-7): KAGVTQTPRYLIKTRGQQVTLSCSPISGHRSVSWYQQTPGQGLQFLFEYFSETQRNKGNFPGRFSGRQFSNSRSEMNVSTLELGDSALYLCASNRDGRVIEQYFGPGTRLTVT.

This clonotype was detected ten times or more. This chain connects TRBV2 to TRBJ2-5, with D perhaps TRBD2 (6 bases). This CDR3 spans 16 amino acids. Germline CDR1 reads SNHLY; CDR2 reads FYNNEI. V lost 5 bases and J lost 2, with 18 bases in between. Written as DNA, the CDR3 is TGTGCCAGCAGTCGCGGGCGGCGGGGTCAACAAGAGACCCAGTACTTC. It specifies CASSRGRRGQQETQYF.

The table lists this clonotype with many counts. The chain is built from TRBV20-1 and TRBJ1-4; D is undetermined. The CDR3 length is 14 residues. The ends were cut back, 0 bases at V and 11 bases at J, with 16 bases in the middle. Germline V gene sequence: CDR1 DFQATT, CDR2 SNEGSKA (reference sequence). Written as DNA, the CDR3 is TGCAGTGCTAGAGAGAGGAGAATAACGTGGAAACTGTTTTTT. This gives the protein CSARERRITWKLFF.

This clonotype was recorded at least ten times. This chain uses TRBV18 with TRBJ2-1; 9 bases are a match to TRBD1. The germline gives CDR1 KGHSH, CDR2 LQKENI. V shed 6 bases, J shed 5 bases, and the junction held 5 bases outside the gene matches. The CDR3 loop spans 14 amino acids. This CDR3 is CASSGTGFHNEQFF. In nucleotides, the CDR3 is TGTGCCAGCTCCGGGACAGGGTTCCACAATGAGCAGTTCTTC.

This clonotype was counted ten times or more. The rearrangement uses TRBV5-1 and TRBJ2-7, with D possibly matching TRBD2 (5 bases). Germline loops: CDR1 SGHRS, CDR2 YFSETQ. The V and J ends lost 1 base and 2 bases respectively, with 19 bases between them. This CDR3 is built from 17 residues. The CDR3 spells CASSLLPLEEGPYEQYF. DNA of the CDR3: TGCGCCAGCAGCTTGTTACCCTTGGAGGAAGGTCCCTACGAGCAGTACTTC.

This clonotype was recorded at least ten times. The V gene is TRBV20-1, the J gene TRBJ1-2; D is perhaps TRBD1 (6 bases). CDR1 is DFQATT and CDR2 is SNEGSKA in the germline V gene (reference sequence). This CDR3 comprises 12 residues. V shed 4 bases and J shed 6 bases, with 12 bases lying between them. Written as DNA, the CDR3 is TGCAGTGCTATGACAGGAGGGGATGGCTACACCTTC. It codes for CSAMTGGDGYTF.

The table lists this clonotype with many counts. V and J are TRBV18 and TRBJ2-1; TRBD1 matches at 9 bases. Germline V gives CDR1 KGHSH, CDR2 LQKENI. The CDR3 totals 16 residues. Trimming cost V 6 bases and J 2 bases; bases outside gene matches: 8. The CDR3 sequence: CASSSTGQGPYNEQFF. The CDR3, as DNA: TGTGCCAGCTCTTCTACGGGACAGGGCCCCTACAATGAGCAGTTCTTC.